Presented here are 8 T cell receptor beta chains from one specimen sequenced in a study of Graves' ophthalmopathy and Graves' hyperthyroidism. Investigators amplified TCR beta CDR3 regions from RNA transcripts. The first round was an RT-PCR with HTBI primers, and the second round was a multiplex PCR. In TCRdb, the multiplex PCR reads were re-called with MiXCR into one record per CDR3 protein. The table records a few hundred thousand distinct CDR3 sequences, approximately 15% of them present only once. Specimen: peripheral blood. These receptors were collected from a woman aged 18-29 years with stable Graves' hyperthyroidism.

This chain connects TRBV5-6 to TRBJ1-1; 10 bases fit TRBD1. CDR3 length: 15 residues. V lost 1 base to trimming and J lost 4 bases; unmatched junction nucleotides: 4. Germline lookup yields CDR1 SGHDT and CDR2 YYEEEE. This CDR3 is CASSLRGQGSTEAFF. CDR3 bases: TGTGCCAGCAGCTTGAGGGGACAGGGGAGCACTGAAGCTTTCTTT.

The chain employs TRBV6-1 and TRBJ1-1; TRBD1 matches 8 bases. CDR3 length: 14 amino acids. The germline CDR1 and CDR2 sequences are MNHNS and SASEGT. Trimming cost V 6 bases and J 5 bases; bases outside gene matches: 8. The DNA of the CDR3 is TGTGCCAGCAGGAAACAGGGGGAGTGGACTGAAGCTTTCTTT. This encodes CASRKQGEWTEAFF.

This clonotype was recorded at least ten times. This chain's CDR3 is CASSYVSDNSPLHF. The CDR3 region has the DNA TGTGCCAGCAGTTACGTGTCCGATAATTCACCCCTCCACTTT. The chain combines TRBV6-5 with TRBJ1-6, with D unresolved. This CDR3 is built from 14 residues. Germline V gene data show CDR1 as MNHEY and CDR2 as SVGAGI. Trimming cost V 2 bases and J 5 bases, with 7 bases left between them.

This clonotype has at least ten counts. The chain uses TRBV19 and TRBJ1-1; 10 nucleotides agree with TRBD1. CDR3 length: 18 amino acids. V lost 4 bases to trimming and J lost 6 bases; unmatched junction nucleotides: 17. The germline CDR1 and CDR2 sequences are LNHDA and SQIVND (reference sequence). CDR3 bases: TGTGCCAGTAGTACCCACCCGGGACAGGGGACACTTAAATCTGAAGCTTTCTTT. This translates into CASSTHPGQGTLKSEAFF.

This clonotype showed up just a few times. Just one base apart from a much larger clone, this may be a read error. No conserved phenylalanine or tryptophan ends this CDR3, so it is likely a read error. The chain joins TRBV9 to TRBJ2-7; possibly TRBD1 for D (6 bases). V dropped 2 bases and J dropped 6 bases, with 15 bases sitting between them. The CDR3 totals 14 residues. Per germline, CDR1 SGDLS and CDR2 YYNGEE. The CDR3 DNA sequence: TGTGCCAGCAGCGTCCAAACTGGGGGCAGCGAGCAGTACTCC. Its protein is CASSVQTGGSEQYS.

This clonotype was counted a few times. In DNA, the CDR3 is TGCAGCGTTCTCGCCGGGGATTACGAGCAGTACTTC. The encoded protein is CSVLAGDYEQYF. The chain uses TRBV29-1 and TRBJ2-7; maybe TRBD2 (5 bases). V shed 5 bases and J shed 4 bases, with 12 bases lying between them. There are 12 residues in the CDR3. CDR1 and CDR2 (germline): SQVTM, ANQGSEA.

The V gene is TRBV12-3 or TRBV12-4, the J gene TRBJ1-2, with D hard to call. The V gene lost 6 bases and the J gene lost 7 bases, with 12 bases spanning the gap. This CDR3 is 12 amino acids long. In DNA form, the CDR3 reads TGTGCCAGCAGCCTAGGGTCTGGTGGCTACACCTTC. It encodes CASSLGSGGYTF.

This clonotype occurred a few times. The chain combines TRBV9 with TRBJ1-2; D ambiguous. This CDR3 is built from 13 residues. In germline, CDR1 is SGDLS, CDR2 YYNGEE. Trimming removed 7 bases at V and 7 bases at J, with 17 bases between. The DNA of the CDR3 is TGTGCCAGCGAACGAAGCGGGCTGGGTGGCTACACCTTC. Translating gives CASERSGLGGYTF.